This T cell receptor (beta chain) is drawn from a study of cytomegalovirus exposure and HLA in healthy donors. 60 Vbeta and 13 Jbeta primers were used in PCR. TCRdb keeps only in-frame clones here, not all; method: immunoSEQ multiplex PCR. Of under 150,000 clones listed, 60% to 80% were seen once; the top ten hold about 2.6%. Study-level results: Common viral pathogens seemed, in a later analysis, to connect with several of the most significant clusters.

Turning to this clone: Its specificity is not known.

Germline V gives CDR1 SQVTM, CDR2 ANQGSEA. V was pared by 1 base and J by 1 base, with 6 bases of the junction left unmatched. This CDR3 region has 16 residues. The chain uses TRBV29-1 and TRBJ2-3; 9 nucleotides match TRBD2. What was sequenced was PBMCs. The source is a woman aged 55 to 70 in good health and CMV-seropositive. DNA of the CDR3: TGCAGCGTTGAAGGCGCAGCGGGGGGCCGCACAGATACGCAGTATTTT. Its protein product is CSVEGAAGGRTDTQYF.